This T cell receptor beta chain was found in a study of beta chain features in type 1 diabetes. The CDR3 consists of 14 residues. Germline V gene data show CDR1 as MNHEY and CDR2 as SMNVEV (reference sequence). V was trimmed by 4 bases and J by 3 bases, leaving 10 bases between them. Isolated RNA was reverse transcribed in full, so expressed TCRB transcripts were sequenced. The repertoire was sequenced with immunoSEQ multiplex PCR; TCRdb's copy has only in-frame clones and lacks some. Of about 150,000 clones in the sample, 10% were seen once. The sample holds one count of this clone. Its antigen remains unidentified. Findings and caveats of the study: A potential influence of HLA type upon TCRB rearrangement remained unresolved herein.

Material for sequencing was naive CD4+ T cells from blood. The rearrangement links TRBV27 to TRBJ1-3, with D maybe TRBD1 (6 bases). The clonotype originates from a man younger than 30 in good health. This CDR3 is CASSSSGVGNTIYF. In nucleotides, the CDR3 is TGTGCCAGCAGTTCCTCAGGGGTTGGAAACACCATATATTTT.